These 21 T cell receptor beta chains came from one sample sequenced in a study of OX40 agonist ivuxolimab in advanced cancers. This table comes from immunoSEQ multiplex PCR, and its TCRdb copy is limited to in-frame clones, with some not included. The sample records more than 85,000 clones, just under 85% being singletons. Sequenced here: CD4+ or CD8+ T cells sorted from blood, sampled in a trial of the OX40 agonist ivuxolimab. The receptors here all came from an adult with an advanced solid tumor such as melanoma, head and neck, liver or kidney cancer.

The sample holds one count of this clone. The CDR3 protein is CASSLLAGLNTDTQYF. In DNA, the CDR3 is TGTGCCAGCAGCCTACTAGCGGGGCTTAACACAGATACGCAGTATTTT. J is TRBJ2-3 and V is TRBV14; 10 nucleotides align to TRBD2. This CDR3 spans 16 amino acids. Germline V CDR1 and CDR2: SGHDN, FVKESK. J was trimmed by 2 bases and V by 4 bases; bases with no gene match: 6.

By frequency in the sample, this clone is medium-sized. The V gene is TRBV25-1, the J gene TRBJ1-2, with D hard to call. The CDR3 has 14 residues. The germline gives CDR1 MGHDK, CDR2 SYGVNS. V was shortened by 5 bases and J by 8 bases, with 18 bases between the two germline ends. The CDR3 reads CASSTPGSFWGYTF. In DNA form, the CDR3 reads TGTGCCAGCAGTACCCCGGGCTCTTTTTGGGGCTACACCTTC.

The gene calls are TRBV7-3 and TRBJ1-3; D is unclear. This CDR3 has 16 residues. Germline V gene sequence: CDR1 SGHTA, CDR2 FQGTGA. With 2 bases removed from V and 0 bases from J, the gap between germline ends came to 11 bases. CDR3 nucleotide sequence: TGTGCCAGCAGCTTAGCGTTGACGGGCTCTGGAAACACCATATATTTT. This translates into CASSLALTGSGNTIYF.

This chain connects TRBV6-1 to TRBJ2-2; the match to TRBD2 covers 7 bases. After removal of 6 bases from V and 0 bases from J, the junction contained 4 bases not matched to a gene. The CDR3 is 15 residues long. Looked up from germline, CDR1 is MNHNS and CDR2 is SASEGT. Here the CDR3 DNA reads TGTGCCAGCAGGCCGGCGGGGGCGAACACCGGGGAGCTGTTTTTT. Protein: CASRPAGANTGELFF.

This clone was found a few times. The V gene is TRBV28, the J gene TRBJ1-2; no clear D. Germline values: CDR1 MDHEN, CDR2 SYDVKM. The CDR3 spans 14 residues. The ends were cut back, 4 bases at V and 7 bases at J, with 16 bases in the middle. The CDR3 coding sequence is TGTGCCAGCAGTTATCCCCCGGCGGGGAGTGGCTACACCTTC. Its protein product is CASSYPPAGSGYTF.

The chain couples TRBV6-1 to TRBJ1-6, with D maybe TRBD1 (6 bases). CDR3 size: 15 residues. Germline CDR1 is MNHNS and CDR2 is SASEGT. Trimming cost V 3 bases and J 10 bases, with 16 bases left between them. As DNA, the CDR3 is TGTGCCAGCAGTGATAGGCAGGGGTTTGGCTCACCCCTCCACTTT. This encodes CASSDRQGFGSPLHF.

This clone appeared a single time. The chain uses TRBV9 and TRBJ2-1; D might be TRBD2 (6 bases). Germline V lookup: CDR1 SGDLS, CDR2 YYNGEE. V lost 3 bases, J lost 6 bases, and 16 bases lay in between. The length of the CDR3 is 15 residues. CDR3 region: CASSAHGTPLNEQFF. As DNA, the CDR3 is TGTGCCAGCAGCGCCCACGGGACTCCCCTCAATGAGCAGTTCTTC.

This clone was counted a few times. The rearrangement joins TRBV18 to TRBJ1-4; D not certain. Trimming took off 5 bases at V and 5 bases at J, with 9 bases between the two ends. This CDR3 has 13 amino acids. Germline CDR1 and CDR2: KGHSH and LQKENI. CDR3 protein: CASSYDWNEKLFF. The CDR3 DNA reads TGTGCCAGCTCATATGACTGGAATGAAAAACTGTTTTTT.

The chain couples TRBV9 to TRBJ2-1; D not resolved. V gave up 0 bases and J gave up 0 bases, with 10 bases separating them. The CDR3 spans 16 residues. Per germline, CDR1 SGDLS and CDR2 YYNGEE. The CDR3 region is CASSVVSLSSYNEQFF. The DNA of the CDR3 is TGTGCCAGCAGCGTAGTATCACTGAGCTCCTACAATGAGCAGTTCTTC.

The chain links TRBV9 to TRBJ1-2, with D perhaps matching TRBD1 (6 bases). Trimming cost V 3 bases and J 4 bases, with 16 bases left between them. CDR1 and CDR2 from the germline V gene are SGDLS and YYNGEE. There are 15 residues in the CDR3. The CDR3 spells CASSEDHQGIYGYTF. Here the CDR3 DNA reads TGTGCCAGCAGCGAGGATCACCAGGGGATCTATGGCTACACCTTC.

The rearrangement links TRBV6-5 to TRBJ2-3; 9 bases match TRBD1. V trimming: 5 bases; J trimming: 6 bases; junction bases outside the gene matches: 6. The CDR3 covers 14 residues. Germline V gene data show CDR1 as MNHEY and CDR2 as SVGAGI. CDR3 protein: CASSADRGVDTQYF. As DNA, the CDR3 is TGTGCCAGCAGTGCCGACAGGGGGGTTGATACGCAGTATTTT.

V usage is TRBV27 and J usage is TRBJ1-1, with D perhaps TRBD1 (6 bases). Trimming left V 4 bases short and J 5 bases short, with 11 bases between. The CDR3 has 13 residues. The germline V gene encodes CDR1 MNHEY and CDR2 SMNVEV (reference sequence). CDR3 sequence: CASSSYRVTEAFF. The CDR3 nucleotides are TGTGCCAGCAGTTCCTACAGGGTGACTGAAGCTTTCTTT.

The chain couples TRBV7-2 to TRBJ1-6; possibly TRBD1 for D (5 bases). Germline V lookup: CDR1 SGHTA, CDR2 FQGNSA. This CDR3 has 15 residues. Trimming left V 4 bases short and J 6 bases short, with 13 bases between. The CDR3 protein is CASSSSGLTNSPLHF. The CDR3 region has the DNA TGTGCCAGCAGCTCCTCGGGACTGACTAATTCACCCCTCCACTTT.

There are a few counts of this clone. This sequence joins TRBV29-1 and TRBJ1-5; D is unclear. This CDR3 has 14 amino acids. The germline gives CDR1 SQVTM, CDR2 ANQGSEA. Trimming removed 5 bases from V and 0 bases from J, with 11 bases in between. CDR3: CSVRDGDSNQPQHF. DNA for the CDR3: TGCAGCGTTCGAGACGGGGATAGCAATCAGCCCCAGCATTTT.

The V call is TRBV5-6, the J call TRBJ1-1; D uncertain. Germline lookup yields CDR1 SGHDT and CDR2 YYEEEE. Trimming pared 7 bases from V and 7 bases from J, leaving 14 bases between. This CDR3 has 12 residues. In nucleotides, the CDR3 is TGTGCCAGCGGAGTGGGTTTGGGTGAAGCTTTCTTT. This codes for CASGVGLGEAFF.

The chain employs TRBV6-6 and TRBJ2-5; TRBD1 might be the D (6 bases). The tail of the sequence fits TRBJ2-7 better, so the J call may be wrong. CDR3 length: 11 amino acids. CDR1 MNHNY and CDR2 SVGAGI come from the germline V gene (reference sequence). The DNA for the CDR3 is TGTGCCAGCTCGGACAGCTACGAGCAGTACTTC. It is translated as CASSDSYEQYF.

This clone has just a few counts. The CDR3 loop reads CASSDRWGYTF. The CDR3 coding sequence is TGTGCCAGCAGTGACCGGTGGGGCTACACCTTC. The chain links TRBV6-4 to TRBJ1-2; D is unclear. Trimming took off 2 bases at V and 8 bases at J, with 6 bases between the two ends. The CDR3 consists of 11 residues. CDR1 is MRHNA, CDR2 SNTAGT, per germline.

This clone has a single count. The chain links TRBV7-3 to TRBJ2-1, with 8 positions matching TRBD1. The CDR3 is made up of 18 amino acids. Germline V gene lookup returns CDR1 SGHTA and CDR2 FQGTGA. After removal of 3 bases from V and 0 bases from J, the junction contained 10 bases not matched to a gene. CDR3 DNA: TGTGCCAGCAGCTTCACCCAGGGGGCCCCGAGCTCCTACAATGAGCAGTTCTTC. It encodes CASSFTQGAPSSYNEQFF. The full variable domain, in which reference TRBV7-3 and TRBJ2-1 provide the parts outside the CDR3, is GAGVSQTPSNKVTEKGKYVELRCDPISGHTALYWYRQSLGQGPEFLIYFQGTGAADDSGLPNDRFFAVRPEGSVSTLKIQRTERGDSAVYLCASSFTQGAPSSYNEQFFGPGTRLTVL.

CDR3 sequence reads: CASSHRVTTGELFF. The CDR3 DNA sequence: TGTGCCAGCAGCCACAGGGTTACCACCGGGGAGCTGTTTTTT. This chain links TRBV11-2 with TRBJ2-2; a weak D match, TRBD1 (6 bases). The CDR3 sequence is 14 residues long. Germline V gene sequence: CDR1 SGHAT, CDR2 FQNNGV. V shed 5 bases and J shed 4 bases, with 11 bases lying between them.

The genes are TRBV7-2 and TRBJ1-1; unclear D gene. CDR3 length: 18 residues. The V gene's germline CDR1 is SGHTA and CDR2 FQGNSA. Trimming stripped 5 bases from V and 0 bases from J, with 22 bases between. CDR3 bases: TGTGCCAGCAGCCTCTTTGGGCCCGGGGAGCCGATGAACACTGAAGCTTTCTTT. Its protein product is CASSLFGPGEPMNTEAFF.

The V gene is TRBV27, the J gene TRBJ1-4, with D uncertain. The ends were cut back, 2 bases at V and 0 bases at J, with 4 bases in the middle. The CDR3 has 14 residues. Germline CDR1 is MNHEY and CDR2 is SMNVEV (reference sequence). The CDR3 spells CASSLGATNEKLFF. In DNA, the CDR3 is TGTGCCAGCAGTTTAGGGGCAACTAATGAAAAACTGTTTTTT.